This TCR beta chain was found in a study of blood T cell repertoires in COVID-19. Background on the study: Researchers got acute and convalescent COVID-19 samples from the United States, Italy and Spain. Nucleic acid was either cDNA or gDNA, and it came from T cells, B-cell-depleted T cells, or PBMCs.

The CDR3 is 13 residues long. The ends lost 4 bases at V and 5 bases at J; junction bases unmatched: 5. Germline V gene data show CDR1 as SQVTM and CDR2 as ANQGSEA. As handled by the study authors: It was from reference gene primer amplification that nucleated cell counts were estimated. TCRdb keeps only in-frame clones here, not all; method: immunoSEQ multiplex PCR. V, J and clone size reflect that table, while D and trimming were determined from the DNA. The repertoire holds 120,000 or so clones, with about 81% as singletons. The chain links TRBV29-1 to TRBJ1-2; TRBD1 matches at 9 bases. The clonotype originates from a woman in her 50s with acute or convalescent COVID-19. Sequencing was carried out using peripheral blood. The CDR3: CSVVGDRDYGYTF. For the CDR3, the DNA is TGCAGCGTTGTAGGGGACAGGGATTATGGCTACACCTTC.